This record covers a single TCR beta chain. These data come from a study of OX40 agonist ivuxolimab in advanced cancers. At the level of the study: While on treatment, patients had intravenous ivuxolimab at 0.01 to 10 mg/kg every 2 weeks. Three patients, one with hepatocellular carcinoma and two with cutaneous melanoma, achieved partial responses.

V lost 2 bases and J lost 2, with 4 bases in between. This CDR3 contains 13 residues. The germline gives CDR1 SGHVS, CDR2 FNYEAQ. Only in-frame clones appear in the TCRdb table, and some are missing; sequencing was by immunoSEQ multiplex PCR. The sample carries around 62,000 clones, 80% to 90% recorded once. The source is an adult with an advanced solid tumor such as melanoma, head and neck, liver or kidney cancer. The rearrangement uses TRBV7-6 and TRBJ1-5; no firm D call. The sequences come from CD4+ or CD8+ T cells sorted from blood, collected in a trial of the OX40 agonist ivuxolimab. CDR3: CASSLSGNQPQHF. The DNA for the CDR3 is TGTGCCAGCAGCTTATCTGGCAATCAGCCCCAGCATTTT.